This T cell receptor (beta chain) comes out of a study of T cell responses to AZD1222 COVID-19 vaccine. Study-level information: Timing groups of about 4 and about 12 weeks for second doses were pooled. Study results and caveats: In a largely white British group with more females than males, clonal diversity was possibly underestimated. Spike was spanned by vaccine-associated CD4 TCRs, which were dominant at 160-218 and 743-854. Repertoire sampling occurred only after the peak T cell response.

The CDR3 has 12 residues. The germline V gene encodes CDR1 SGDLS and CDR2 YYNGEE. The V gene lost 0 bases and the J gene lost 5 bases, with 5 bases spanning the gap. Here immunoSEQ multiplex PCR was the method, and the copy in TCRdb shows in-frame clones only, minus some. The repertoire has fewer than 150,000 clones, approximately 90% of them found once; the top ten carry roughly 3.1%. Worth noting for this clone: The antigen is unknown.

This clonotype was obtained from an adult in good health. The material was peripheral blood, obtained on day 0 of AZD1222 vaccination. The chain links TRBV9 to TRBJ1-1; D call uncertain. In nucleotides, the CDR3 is TGTGCCAGCAGCGTAGACGAGACTGAAGCTTTCTTT. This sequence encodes CASSVDETEAFF.